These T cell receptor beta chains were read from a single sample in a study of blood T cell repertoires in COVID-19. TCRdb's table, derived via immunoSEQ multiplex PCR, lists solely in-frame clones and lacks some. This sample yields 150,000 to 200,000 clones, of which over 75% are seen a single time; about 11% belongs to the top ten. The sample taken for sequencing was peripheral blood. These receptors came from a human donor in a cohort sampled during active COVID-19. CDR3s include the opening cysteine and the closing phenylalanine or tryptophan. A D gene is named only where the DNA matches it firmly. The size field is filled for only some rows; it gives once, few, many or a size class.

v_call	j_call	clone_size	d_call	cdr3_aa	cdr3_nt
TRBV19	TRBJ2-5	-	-	CASSIMDSHGETQYF	TGTGCCAGTAGTATAATGGACAGTCATGGGGAGACCCAGTACTTC
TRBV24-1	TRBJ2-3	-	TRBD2	CATSDSSGRVTDTQYF	TGTGCCACCAGTGATTCTAGCGGGAGGGTGACAGATACGCAGTATTTT
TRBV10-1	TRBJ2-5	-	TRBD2	CASRGRGEGETQYF	TGCGCCAGCAGGGGTCGGGGGGAAGGGGAGACCCAGTACTTC
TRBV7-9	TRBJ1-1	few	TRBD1	CASSLGTGVYTEAFF	TGTGCCAGCAGCTTAGGAACAGGGGTGTACACTGAAGCTTTCTTT
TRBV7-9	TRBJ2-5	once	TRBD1	CASSLEGQGQTQYF	TGTGCCAGCAGCTTAGAGGGACAGGGGCAGACCCAGTACTTC
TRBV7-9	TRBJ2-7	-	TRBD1	CASSFGTATYEQYF	TGTGCCAGCAGTTTCGGGACAGCCACCTACGAGCAGTACTTC
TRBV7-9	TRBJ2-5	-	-	CASSLGGYQETQYF	TGTGCCAGCAGCTTAGGCGGGTACCAAGAGACCCAGTACTTC
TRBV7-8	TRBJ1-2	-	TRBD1	CASSLQGAFGGYTF	TGTGCCAGCAGCTTACAGGGGGCGTTCGGCGGCTACACCTTC
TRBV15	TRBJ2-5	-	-	CATSATAGETQYF	TGTGCCACCAGCGCCACTGCGGGGGAGACCCAGTACTTC
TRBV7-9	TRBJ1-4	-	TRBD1	CASSPGTGEGTNEKLFF	TGTGCCAGCAGCCCCGGGACAGGGGAAGGGACTAATGAAAAACTGTTTTTT
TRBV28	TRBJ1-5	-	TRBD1	CASSPRQGAGGNQPQHF	TGTGCCAGCAGTCCTCGACAGGGGGCGGGTGGCAATCAGCCCCAGCATTTT
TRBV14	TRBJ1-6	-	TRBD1	CASSPGGYNSPLHF	TGTGCCAGCAGCCCAGGGGGATATAATTCACCCCTCCACTTT
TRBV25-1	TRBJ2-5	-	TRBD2	CASSEYRGGETQYF	TGTGCCAGCAGTGAATATAGGGGAGGGGAGACCCAGTACTTC